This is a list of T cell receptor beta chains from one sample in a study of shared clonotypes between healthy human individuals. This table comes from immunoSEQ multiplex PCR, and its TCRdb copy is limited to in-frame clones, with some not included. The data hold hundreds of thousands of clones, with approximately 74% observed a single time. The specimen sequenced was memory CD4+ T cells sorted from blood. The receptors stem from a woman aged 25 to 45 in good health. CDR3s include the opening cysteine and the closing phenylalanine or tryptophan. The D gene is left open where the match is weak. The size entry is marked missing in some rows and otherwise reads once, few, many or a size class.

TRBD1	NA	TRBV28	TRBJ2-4	TGTGCCAGCAGCGTCGCAGGGGGAGCCAAAAACATTCAGTACTTC	CASSVAGGAKNIQYF
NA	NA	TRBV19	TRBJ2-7	TGTGCCAGTACTGGCAATTTGGACGAGCAGTACTTC	CASTGNLDEQYF
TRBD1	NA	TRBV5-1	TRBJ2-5	TGCGCCAGCAGCTCGGGAAACCTCGGGACAGGAAGGTACCAAGAGACCCAGTACTTC	CASSSGNLGTGRYQETQYF
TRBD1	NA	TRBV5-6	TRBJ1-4	TGTGCCAGCAGCCTAAGGGACAGGAGACCTGAAAAACTGTTTTTT	CASSLRDRRPEKLFF
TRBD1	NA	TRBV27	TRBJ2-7	TGTGCCAGCAGAAGGACAGGGTTGCGCGAGCAGTACTTC	CASRRTGLREQYF
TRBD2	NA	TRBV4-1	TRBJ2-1	TGCGCCAGCAGCCAAGACTCGGGACTAGCGGGAGCGTTCTATGAGCAGTTCTTC	CASSQDSGLAGAFYEQFF
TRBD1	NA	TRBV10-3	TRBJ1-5	TGTGCCATCAGTGACGCAACAGGGGGCAACAATCAGCCCCAGCATTTT	CAISDATGGNNQPQHF
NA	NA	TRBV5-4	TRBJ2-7	TGTGCCAGCAGCTTAGGGACCTACGAGCAGTACTTC	CASSLGTYEQYF
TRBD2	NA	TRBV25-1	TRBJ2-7	TGTGCCAGCAGTGGGGGACTAGCTACACACTACGAGCAGTACTTC	CASSGGLATHYEQYF
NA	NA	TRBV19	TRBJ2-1	TGTGCCAGTAGTCTTCCCTTCAGGGTAGGGTGGAATGAGCAGTTCTTC	CASSLPFRVGWNEQFF
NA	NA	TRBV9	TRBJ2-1	TGTGCCAGCAGCCCCCGGGGGGGACAGGGCTACAATGAGCAGTTCTTC	CASSPRGGQGYNEQFF
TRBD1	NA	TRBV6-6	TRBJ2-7	TGTGCCAGCAGCCCCGGGACAGGGTTGTACGAGCAGTACTTC	CASSPGTGLYEQYF
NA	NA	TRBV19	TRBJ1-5	TGTGCCAGTACGACAGTCGGAGGGAACAGCAATCAGCCCCAGCATTTT	CASTTVGGNSNQPQHF
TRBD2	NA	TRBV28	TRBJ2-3	TGTGCCAGCAGTTTATACGCTAGCGGGTCCACACGGACGCAGTATTTT	CASSLYASGSTRTQYF
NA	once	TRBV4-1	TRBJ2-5	TGCGCCAGCAGCCAAGCGGGGACACCTATGAAAGAGACCCAGTACTTC	CASSQAGTPMKETQYF
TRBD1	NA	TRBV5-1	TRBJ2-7	TGCGCCAGCAGCCCCAGGGACAGGGGGCTAGAGTACACCGAGCAGTACTTC	CASSPRDRGLEYTEQYF
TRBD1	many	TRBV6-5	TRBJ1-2	TGTGCCAGCAGTAAGGACAGGGCAAGTGAAGGCTACACCTTC	CASSKDRASEGYTF
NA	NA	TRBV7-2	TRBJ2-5	TGTGCCAGCAGCTCCCCACAAGTGCGGTGGGAGACCCAGTACTTC	CASSSPQVRWETQYF
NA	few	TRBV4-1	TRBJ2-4	TGCGCCAGCAGCCAAGCCCCTACACGGACGAGTGGGGACATTCAGTACTTC	CASSQAPTRTSGDIQYF
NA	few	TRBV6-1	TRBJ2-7	TGTGCCAGCAGCGCCAGGACTGACTCCTACGAGCAGTACTTC	CASSARTDSYEQYF
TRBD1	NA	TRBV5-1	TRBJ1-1	TGCGCCAGCAGACGACAGGGGGCCGTCACTGAAGCTTTCTTT	CASRRQGAVTEAFF
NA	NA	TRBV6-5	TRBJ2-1	TGTGCCAGCTCTAGGGACCGTTACAATGAGCAGTTCTTC	CASSRDRYNEQFF
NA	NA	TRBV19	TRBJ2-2	TGTGCCAGTATGAGGGAGAGGGGCGGGGAGCTGTTTTTT	CASMRERGGELFF
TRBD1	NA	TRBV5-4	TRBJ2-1	TGTGCCAGCAGCCCGGGGGGACAGGGCGACAATGAGCAGTTCTTC	CASSPGGQGDNEQFF
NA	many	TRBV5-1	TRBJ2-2	TGCGCCAGCAGCTTGTACTCAGGGGCGAGCGGGGAGCTGTTTTTT	CASSLYSGASGELFF
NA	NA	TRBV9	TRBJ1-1	TGTGCCAGCAGCGCGGGACTCACTCAGACAGCTTTCTTT	CASSAGLTQTAFF
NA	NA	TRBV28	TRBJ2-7	TGTGCCAGCATATCCCCAACAGGGAGTGGCGAGCAGTACTTC	CASISPTGSGEQYF
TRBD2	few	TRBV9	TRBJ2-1	TGTGCCAGCAGCCCTCGGGGTCCGGGAGGGGTCCATGAGCAGTTCTTC	CASSPRGPGGVHEQFF
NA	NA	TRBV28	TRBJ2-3	TGTGCCACCGTACTAACTAGCACAGATACGCAGTATTTT	CATVLTSTDTQYF